Listed below are T cell receptor beta chains from one sample, sequenced in a study of immune heterogeneity within non-small cell lung tumors. TCRdb reanalysed the multiplex PCR reads using MiXCR and keeps one entry per CDR3 protein. Of 2,500 to 3,500 distinct CDR3 sequences listed, approximately 50% are singletons. The sequencing input was lung tumor tissue. The receptors come from a woman aged 55-70 years with non-small cell lung cancer. The CDR3 runs from the conserved cysteine through the conserved F or W. The D gene is left open where the match is weak. Clone size is given for some rows only: seen once, a few or many times, or a class if the clone is expanded.

CDR3: CASSRGQGIAEAFF
DNA: TGTGCCAGCAGCCGCGGGCAGGGGATTGCTGAAGCTTTCTTT
J: TRBJ1-1
D: .
length: 14
V: TRBV12-3/TRBV12-4
size: .

CDR3: CASSIERGPYEQYF
DNA: TGTGCCAGCAGTATCGAAAGGGGTCCCTACGAGCAGTACTTC
J: TRBJ2-7
D: .
length: 14
V: TRBV6-1
size: .

CDR3: CASSSGTSIRTGELFF
DNA: TGTGCCAGCAGCTCCGGGACTAGTATTCGGACCGGGGAGCTGTTTTTT
J: TRBJ2-2
D: TRBD2
length: 16
V: TRBV12-3/TRBV12-4
size: .

CDR3: CASSEDLPSSYEQYF
DNA: TGTGCCAGCAGTGAGGACCTTCCGTCTTCCTACGAGCAGTACTTC
J: TRBJ2-7
D: .
length: 15
V: TRBV6-1
size: .

CDR3: CASSLLARGAQETQYF
DNA: TGTGCCAGCAGTTTACTAGCGAGAGGCGCCCAAGAGACCCAGTACTTC
J: TRBJ2-5
D: TRBD2
length: 16
V: TRBV7-8
size: once

CDR3: CASSLTLAGYSYNEQFF
DNA: TGTGCCAGCAGTCTTACTTTAGCGGGTTACTCCTACAATGAGCAGTTCTTC
J: TRBJ2-1
D: TRBD2
length: 17
V: TRBV28
size: .

CDR3: CAWRQGSGRKWIGELFF
DNA: TGTGCCTGGAGGCAGGGTAGCGGGAGGAAGTGGATCGGGGAGCTGTTTTTT
J: TRBJ2-2
D: TRBD2
length: 17
V: TRBV30
size: .

CDR3: CSVEFQSGGSYEQYF
DNA: TGCAGCGTTGAATTTCAAAGCGGGGGATCCTACGAGCAGTACTTC
J: TRBJ2-7
D: TRBD2
length: 15
V: TRBV29-1
size: .

CDR3: CASSNQGANNNYGYTF
DNA: TGTGCCAGTAGTAACCAGGGGGCCAATAATAACTATGGCTACACCTTC
J: TRBJ1-2
D: TRBD1
length: 16
V: TRBV19
size: few

CDR3: CASSQAGKYSNNEQFF
DNA: TGTGCCAGCAGCCAAGCCGGGAAGTACTCCAACAATGAGCAGTTCTTC
J: TRBJ2-1
D: .
length: 16
V: TRBV14
size: .

CDR3: CASSDRVANTIYF
DNA: TGTGCCAGCAGCGACAGGGTCGCAAACACCATATATTTT
J: TRBJ1-3
D: TRBD1
length: 13
V: TRBV7-2
size: few

CDR3: CASSPYYEQYF
DNA: TGTGCCAGCAGCCCGTACTACGAGCAGTACTTC
J: TRBJ2-7
D: .
length: 11
V: TRBV2
size: .

CDR3: CASSIQGLAGTGELFF
DNA: TGTGCCAGCAGTATTCAGGGACTAGCGGGAACCGGGGAGCTGTTTTTT
J: TRBJ2-2
D: TRBD2
length: 16
V: TRBV28
size: few

CDR3: CASSLSGSWSDTQYF
DNA: TGTGCCAGCAGCCTTAGCGGGAGTTGGTCAGATACGCAGTATTTT
J: TRBJ2-3
D: TRBD2
length: 15
V: TRBV6-1
size: .

CDR3: CASRRGQASEQYF
DNA: TGTGCCAGTAGAAGAGGACAGGCCTCCGAGCAGTACTTC
J: TRBJ2-7
D: TRBD1
length: 13
V: TRBV19
size: large

CDR3: CASSPSGVLDQPQHF
DNA: TGTGCCAGCAGTCCTTCAGGGGTCCTCGATCAGCCCCAGCATTTT
J: TRBJ1-5
D: .
length: 15
V: TRBV28
size: .

CDR3: CASQSRDRQETQYF
DNA: TGCGCCAGCCAGTCCCGGGACCGCCAAGAGACCCAGTACTTC
J: TRBJ2-5
D: .
length: 14
V: TRBV5-1
size: .

CDR3: CASEIPGDKDVIWPLSNQPQHF
DNA: TGTGCCAGTGAGATCCCAGGGGATAAAGACGTTATATGGCCGTTGAGCAATCAGCCCCAGCATTTT
J: TRBJ1-5
D: .
length: 22
V: TRBV19
size: .

CDR3: CASSLGPPYEQYF
DNA: TGTGCCAGCAGTTTAGGCCCACCCTACGAGCAGTACTTC
J: TRBJ2-7
D: .
length: 13
V: TRBV12-3/TRBV12-4
size: medium-sized

CDR3: CASSGEFSEGLAGDETQYF
DNA: TGTGCCAGCAGTGGGGAGTTTTCGGAGGGACTAGCGGGAGATGAGACCCAGTACTTC
J: TRBJ2-5
D: TRBD2
length: 19
V: TRBV3-1
size: large

CDR3: CASKRGASTEAFF
DNA: TGCGCCAGCAAGAGGGGCGCAAGTACTGAAGCTTTCTTT
J: TRBJ1-1
D: .
length: 13
V: TRBV4-1
size: few

CDR3: CASSSGYGNTEAFF
DNA: TGCGCCAGCAGCTCAGGGTACGGGAACACTGAAGCTTTCTTT
J: TRBJ1-1
D: .
length: 14
V: TRBV4-1
size: few

CDR3: CASSSRDRVNGYTF
DNA: TGTGCCAGCAGTTCCCGGGACAGGGTAAATGGCTACACCTTC
J: TRBJ1-2
D: TRBD1
length: 14
V: TRBV28
size: .

CDR3: CASRNTYRGLGTEAFF
DNA: TGCGCCAGCAGGAATACTTACAGGGGGCTGGGAACTGAAGCTTTCTTT
J: TRBJ1-1
D: TRBD1
length: 16
V: TRBV5-1
size: large

CDR3: CASSPRPYEQYF
DNA: TGTGCCAGCAGCCCCCGCCCCTACGAGCAGTACTTC
J: TRBJ2-7
D: .
length: 12
V: TRBV28
size: few

CDR3: CSASGNTGELFF
DNA: TGCAGTGCTAGTGGCAACACCGGGGAGCTGTTTTTT
J: TRBJ2-2
D: .
length: 12
V: TRBV20-1
size: .

CDR3: CSARDLLAGGFKDTQYF
DNA: TGCAGTGCTAGAGATCTACTAGCGGGAGGGTTTAAAGATACGCAGTATTTT
J: TRBJ2-3
D: TRBD2
length: 17
V: TRBV20-1
size: few

CDR3: CASSPLVNNEQFF
DNA: TGCGCCAGCAGCCCACTAGTGAACAATGAGCAGTTCTTC
J: TRBJ2-1
D: .
length: 13
V: TRBV5-1
size: .

CDR3: CASSPRPSADTQYF
DNA: TGTGCCAGCAGCCCTCGCCCTAGCGCAGATACGCAGTATTTT
J: TRBJ2-3
D: .
length: 14
V: TRBV11-2
size: few

CDR3: CASSLNQGRAYEQYF
DNA: TGTGCCAGCAGCTTAAACCAGGGAAGAGCCTACGAGCAGTACTTC
J: TRBJ2-7
D: .
length: 15
V: TRBV7-2
size: large

CDR3: CASSLGDRGIVNIQYF
DNA: TGTGCCAGCAGCTTAGGGGACAGGGGGATCGTGAACATTCAGTACTTC
J: TRBJ2-4
D: TRBD1
length: 16
V: TRBV11-1
size: .

CDR3: CDISQTGVSYEQYF
DNA: TGTGACATCAGCCAGACAGGGGTCTCCTACGAGCAGTACTTC
J: TRBJ2-7
D: TRBD1
length: 14
V: TRBV10-3
size: .

CDR3: CASSFGTGVTRNIQYF
DNA: TGTGCCAGCAGTTTTGGGACAGGGGTTACTCGGAACATTCAGTACTTC
J: TRBJ2-4
D: TRBD1
length: 16
V: TRBV28
size: .

CDR3: CASSNRGRTGYTF
DNA: TGTGCCAGCAGTAACAGGGGGCGGACGGGCTACACCTTC
J: TRBJ1-2
D: TRBD1
length: 13
V: TRBV6-5
size: .

CDR3: CSADQPGLALNEQFF
DNA: TGCAGTGCGGACCAACCGGGACTAGCATTAAATGAGCAGTTCTTC
J: TRBJ2-1
D: TRBD2
length: 15
V: TRBV20-1
size: .

CDR3: CASSQGWTDKAFF
DNA: TGTGCCAGCAGCCAAGGCTGGACAGACAAAGCTTTCTTT
J: TRBJ1-1
D: .
length: 13
V: TRBV3-1
size: .

CDR3: CASSLARGLGSPLHF
DNA: TGTGCCAGCAGTTTAGCTCGGGGGTTGGGTTCACCCCTCCACTTT
J: TRBJ1-6
D: .
length: 15
V: TRBV12-3/TRBV12-4
size: few

CDR3: CASSLVGNSYNEQFF
DNA: TGCGCCAGCAGCTTGGTGGGTAACTCCTACAATGAGCAGTTCTTC
J: TRBJ2-1
D: .
length: 15
V: TRBV5-1
size: .

CDR3: CASSLAGNSYEQYF
DNA: TGCGCCAGCAGCTTGGCGGGGAACTCCTACGAGCAGTACTTC
J: TRBJ2-7
D: .
length: 14
V: TRBV5-1
size: .

CDR3: CASSLDRGMPYGYTF
DNA: TGTGCCAGCAGTTTAGATCGGGGGATGCCTTATGGCTACACCTTC
J: TRBJ1-2
D: .
length: 15
V: TRBV12-3/TRBV12-4
size: .

CDR3: CSARDQLARNTEAFF
DNA: TGCAGTGCTAGAGATCAGCTCGCCCGGAACACTGAAGCTTTCTTT
J: TRBJ1-1
D: .
length: 15
V: TRBV20-1
size: few

CDR3: CASSQDGRAAGAKYNEQFF
DNA: TGCGCCAGCAGCCAAGATGGGAGGGCAGCGGGAGCTAAATACAATGAGCAGTTCTTC
J: TRBJ2-1
D: TRBD2
length: 19
V: TRBV4-3
size: .

CDR3: CASTRTGGNSPLHF
DNA: TGTGCCAGCACAAGGACAGGCGGTAATTCACCCCTCCACTTT
J: TRBJ1-6
D: TRBD1
length: 14
V: TRBV2
size: .

CDR3: CASSLTPGHLYEQYF
DNA: TGCGCCAGCAGCCTCACGCCGGGACACCTTTACGAGCAGTACTTC
J: TRBJ2-7
D: .
length: 15
V: TRBV5-1
size: few

CDR3: CASSYVRGSGETQYF
DNA: TGTGCCAGCAGTTACGTCCGGGGATCTGGCGAGACCCAGTACTTC
J: TRBJ2-5
D: .
length: 15
V: TRBV6-2/TRBV6-3
size: few